These T cell receptor beta chains were read from a single sample in a study of blood T cell repertoires in COVID-19. Profiling relied on immunoSEQ multiplex PCR, and the TCRdb table lists in-frame clones only, not all of them. There are hundreds of thousands of clones in the sample; roughly 88% occur only once, and 1.4% to 1.5% lies in the top ten. Material: PBMCs or T cells enriched from blood (not recorded which). The receptor source for this set is a woman under 30 who had been exposed to COVID-19. The CDR3 runs from the conserved cysteine through the conserved F or W. D genes are given only for firm matches. Clone size is not always given. Where it is, it says once, few, many or a class for expanded clones.

D gene | J gene | V gene | clone size | CDR3 DNA | CDR3 protein
TRBD1 | TRBJ1-2 | TRBV9 | . | TGTGCCAGCAGCGTAGTGTCTACAGGGGGCTTCTATGGCTACACCTTC | CASSVVSTGGFYGYTF
. | TRBJ1-4 | TRBV6-5 | . | TGTGCCAGCAGTTACTCGGCACCAACTAATGAAAAACTGTTTTTT | CASSYSAPTNEKLFF
. | TRBJ2-7 | TRBV7-2 | . | TGTGCCAGCAGCTTTGGTACTAGCCGATCCTACGAGCAGTACTTC | CASSFGTSRSYEQYF
. | TRBJ2-5 | TRBV20-1 | . | TGCAGTGCTAGAGGAGAGGAGACCCAGTACTTC | CSARGEETQYF
TRBD2 | TRBJ2-1 | TRBV6-4 | . | TGTGCCAGCAGTGGACTAGCGGGGAATAATGAGCAGTTCTTC | CASSGLAGNNEQFF
TRBD1 | TRBJ2-5 | TRBV6-2/TRBV6-3 | once | TGTGCCAGCAGTTACGGCACGGGACAGGCGGCCGGGGAGACCCAGTACTTC | CASSYGTGQAAGETQYF
TRBD2 | TRBJ2-3 | TRBV7-8 | . | TGTGCCAGCAGCTTAAAACTAGCGGGTATGAGGTATACGCAGTATTTT | CASSLKLAGMRYTQYF
TRBD1 | TRBJ2-4 | TRBV5-4 | . | TGTGCCAGCAGGCGAGGACAGGGGAGGGACATTCAGTACTTC | CASRRGQGRDIQYF
. | TRBJ1-1 | TRBV6-1 | . | TGTGCCAGCAGTGCCCAGGGTACAGCGATAATCACTGAAGCTTTCTTT | CASSAQGTAIITEAFF
. | TRBJ2-7 | TRBV25-1 | . | TGTGCCAGCAGTGATATCGGGAGCTCCTACGAGCAGTACTTC | CASSDIGSSYEQYF
. | TRBJ2-7 | TRBV5-4 | . | TGTGCCAGCAGCGCGAGGAGCTCCTACGAGCAGTACTTC | CASSARSSYEQYF
. | TRBJ1-6 | TRBV6-5 | . | TGTGCCAGCAGCACAGGATCTCGCTATAATTCACCCCTCCACTTT | CASSTGSRYNSPLHF
TRBD1 | TRBJ2-7 | TRBV5-1 | . | TGCGCCAGCGGGTCAATGGGACAGGGGGCGCACGAGCAGTACTTC | CASGSMGQGAHEQYF
TRBD2 | TRBJ2-1 | TRBV11-2 | . | TGTGCCAGCAGCTTAGGGGTAGCGGGAGGGCCGGGTGAGCAGTTCTTC | CASSLGVAGGPGEQFF
. | TRBJ2-1 | TRBV28 | . | TGTGCCAGCACTCCACCCCTCGGTGAGCAGTTCTTC | CASTPPLGEQFF
. | TRBJ2-3 | TRBV6-5 | . | TGTGCCAGCAGTTGGAACTATCTAGGAGATACGCAGTATTTT | CASSWNYLGDTQYF
. | TRBJ2-7 | TRBV5-4 | . | TGTGCCAGCGGAGGGCGTGGGGCCTACGAGCAGTACTTC | CASGGRGAYEQYF
. | TRBJ2-7 | TRBV27 | . | TGTGCCAGCAGTTCGTCAGGGGACCCAACCTACGAGCAGTACTTC | CASSSSGDPTYEQYF
. | TRBJ2-4 | TRBV14 | once | TGTGCCAGCAGCCCACGATTTCCTGGTGGCGGTGGAGCCAAAAACATTCAGTACTTC | CASSPRFPGGGGAKNIQYF
TRBD1 | TRBJ2-7 | TRBV3-1/TRBV3-2 | . | TGTGCCAGCAGCCGACGGACAGGGGTCTGCTACGAGCAGTACTTC | CASSRRTGVCYEQYF
TRBD2 | TRBJ2-1 | TRBV5-1 | . | TGCGCCAGCAGCCTGACTAGCGGGGGTTACAATGAGCAGTTCTTC | CASSLTSGGYNEQFF
TRBD2 | TRBJ2-5 | TRBV4-2 | . | TGTGCCAGCAGCCCCAGCGGGGGGGCCCGAGAGACCCAGTACTTC | CASSPSGGARETQYF
TRBD2 | TRBJ2-3 | TRBV5-6 | . | TGTGCCAGCAGCCCCACGGGACTAGCACAAGATACGCAGTATTTT | CASSPTGLAQDTQYF
TRBD2 | TRBJ2-7 | TRBV7-2 | . | TGTGCCAGCAGCCCCGGTTCTAGCGGGCCCTACGAGCAGTACTTC | CASSPGSSGPYEQYF
. | TRBJ1-5 | TRBV2 | . | TGTGCCAGCAGCCCTAAGGGACTCCAGCCCCAGCATTTT | CASSPKGLQPQHF
TRBD1 | TRBJ1-4 | TRBV6-6 | . | TGTGCCAGCGGCACACCCGAGGGGGCGCAGGGTGAAAAACTGTTTTTT | CASGTPEGAQGEKLFF
. | TRBJ2-1 | TRBV7-9 | . | TGTGCCAGCAGCGACCGTGCCCGGACTGTGGGGAGTGATGAGCAGTTCTTC | CASSDRARTVGSDEQFF
. | TRBJ1-1 | TRBV7-3 | . | TGTGCCAGCAGCACGGGACTTAACACTGAAGCTTTCTTT | CASSTGLNTEAFF
. | TRBJ1-2 | TRBV21-1 | . | TGTGCCAGCAGCAAACTGCAGGGGGTCTATGGCTACACCTTC | CASSKLQGVYGYTF
. | TRBJ1-2 | TRBV28 | . | TGTGCCAGCAGTTTCTTCAGGGGCCACTATGGCTACACCTTC | CASSFFRGHYGYTF
TRBD2 | TRBJ2-3 | TRBV5-1 | once | TGCGCCAGCAGCTTCCCCGGGACTAGCGGGGCAACCAGCACAGATACGCAGTATTTT | CASSFPGTSGATSTDTQYF
. | TRBJ2-7 | TRBV4-2 | few | TGTGCCAGCAGCCAAGATGGGCGAGAGCAGTACTTC | CASSQDGREQYF
TRBD1 | TRBJ2-7 | TRBV6-1 | once | TGTGCCAGCAGTGACCGGACAGGGGGGATATACGAGCAGTACTTC | CASSDRTGGIYEQYF
. | TRBJ2-5 | TRBV5-6 | . | TGTGCCAGCAGCTCACCAGCGGACCTCAGGGAGACCCAGTACTTC | CASSSPADLRETQYF
. | TRBJ2-1 | TRBV5-1 | . | TGCGCCAGCAGCTTACGGGAGTATAATGAGCAGTTCTTC | CASSLREYNEQFF
TRBD2 | TRBJ2-1 | TRBV5-1 | . | TGCGCCAGCAGCCTCTTAACCGGGACTAGTGGTGGCAATGAGCAGTTCTTC | CASSLLTGTSGGNEQFF
. | TRBJ2-2 | TRBV6-5 | . | TGTGCCACCCAACTAGCTTTCACCGGGGAGCTGTTTTTT | CATQLAFTGELFF
. | TRBJ1-6 | TRBV4-2 | . | TGTGCCAGCAGCCAAGATGGAGCGGACTATAATTCACCCCTCCACTTT | CASSQDGADYNSPLHF
. | TRBJ2-5 | TRBV29-1 | . | TGCAGCGCTGTGACAGGTCGAGAGACCCAGTACTTC | CSAVTGRETQYF
. | TRBJ2-5 | TRBV7-3 | . | TGTGCCAGCAGCCTAGCGACAGGGTGGGGGAATGGGGAGACCCAGTACTTC | CASSLATGWGNGETQYF